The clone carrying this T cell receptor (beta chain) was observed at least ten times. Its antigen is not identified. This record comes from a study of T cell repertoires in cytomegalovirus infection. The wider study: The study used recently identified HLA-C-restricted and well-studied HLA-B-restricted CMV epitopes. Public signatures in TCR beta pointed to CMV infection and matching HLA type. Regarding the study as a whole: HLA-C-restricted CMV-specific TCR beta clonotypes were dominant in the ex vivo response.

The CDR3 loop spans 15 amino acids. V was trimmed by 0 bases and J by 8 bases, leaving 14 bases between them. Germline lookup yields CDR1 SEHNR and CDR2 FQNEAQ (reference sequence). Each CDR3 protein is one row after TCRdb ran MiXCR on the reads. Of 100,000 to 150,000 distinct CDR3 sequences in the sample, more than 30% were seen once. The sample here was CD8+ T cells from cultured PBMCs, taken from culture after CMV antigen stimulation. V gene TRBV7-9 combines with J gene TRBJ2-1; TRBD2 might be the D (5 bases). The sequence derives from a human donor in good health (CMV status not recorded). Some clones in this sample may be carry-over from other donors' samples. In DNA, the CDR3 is TGTGCCAGCAGCTTAGCGCTAGCTTCCTCAGATGAGCAGTTCTTC. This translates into CASSLALASSDEQFF.